The next 18 T cell receptor beta chains were all read from a single sample in a study of blood T cell repertoires in COVID-19. The repertoire was sequenced with immunoSEQ multiplex PCR; TCRdb's copy has only in-frame clones and lacks some. The table has some 75,000 clones, 80% seen once. The sequenced sample was peripheral blood. The receptors were gathered from a man aged 50-60 years with COVID-19, enrolled during active disease.

This chain joins TRBV12-5 and TRBJ1-6, with D uncertain. Germline V gene lookup returns CDR1 LGHNT and CDR2 FRNRAP. V lost 0 bases, J lost 7 bases, and 7 bases lay in between. This CDR3 region has 14 residues. CDR3 loop: CASGLVGGNSPLHF. In nucleotides, the CDR3 is TGTGCTAGTGGTTTGGTGGGCGGGAATTCACCCCTCCACTTT. Full variable domain (missing parts from reference TRBV12-5 and TRBJ1-6): DARVTQTPRHKVTEMGQEVTMRCQPILGHNTVFWYRQTMMQGLELLAYFRNRAPLDDSGMPKDRFSAEMPDATLATLKIQPSEPRDSAVYFCASGLVGGNSPLHFGNGTRLTVT.

This clone has only one observation. The chain couples TRBV19 to TRBJ1-1; tentatively, D is TRBD1 (5 bases). CDR1 is LNHDA, CDR2 SQIVND, per germline (reference sequence). This CDR3 region has 16 residues. V lost 1 base and J 10 bases, leaving 22 bases between the germline ends. The chain's CDR3 is CASSIGPPGGGFGAFF. CDR3 bases: TGTGCCAGTAGTATAGGCCCCCCGGGGGGGGGTTTTGGAGCTTTCTTT.

This clone was counted only a few times. The chain employs TRBV2 and TRBJ1-1, with D perhaps TRBD1 (5 bases). Germline V CDR1 and CDR2: SNHLY, FYNNEI. V was pared by 6 bases and J by 8 bases, with 19 bases between. The CDR3 runs to 14 residues. This chain's CDR3 is CASRPDSFGLEAFF. CDR3 sequence (DNA): TGTGCCAGCAGACCAGACAGTTTTGGCCTGGAAGCTTTCTTT.

The chain joins TRBV3-1 (or the pseudogene TRBV3-2) to TRBJ1-2; D not certain. Trimming removed 4 bases at V and 7 bases at J, with 13 bases between. This CDR3 region has 13 residues. Germline V gene lookup returns CDR1 LGHDT and CDR2 YNNKEL (reference sequence). CDR3 DNA sequence: TGTGCCAGCAGCCCTAAGGAGACGGTTGGCTACACCTTC. Encoded protein: CASSPKETVGYTF.

This chain joins TRBV5-1 and TRBJ2-2, with a possible D match to TRBD2 (6 bases). The CDR3 has 16 amino acids. Trimming left V 4 bases short and J 0 bases short, with 13 bases between. In germline, CDR1 is SGHRS, CDR2 YFSETQ. CDR3 in amino acids: CASSPPGSANTGELFF. CDR3 DNA: TGCGCCAGCAGCCCCCCCGGGAGCGCGAACACCGGGGAGCTGTTTTTT.

The J gene is TRBJ2-2, the V gene TRBV10-3; 14 nucleotides match TRBD2. The CDR3 is 16 residues long. V was pared by 8 bases and J by 3 bases, with 5 bases of the junction left unmatched. Germline values: CDR1 ENHRY, CDR2 SYGVKD. CDR3 DNA: TGTGCCATCGGGACTAGCGGGAGTAAAGACACCGGGGAGCTGTTTTTT. Translated, it gives CAIGTSGSKDTGELFF.

This chain connects TRBV27 to TRBJ2-7, with D possibly TRBD1 on 6 matching bases. Trimming cost V 2 bases and J 6 bases, with 17 bases left between them. The CDR3 covers 15 residues. Germline V gene sequence: CDR1 MNHEY, CDR2 SMNVEV (reference sequence). CDR3 in amino acids: CASSLVGRGRTEQYF. CDR3 nucleotide sequence: TGTGCCAGCAGTTTAGTAGGCAGGGGCAGGACCGAGCAGTACTTC.

The chain has TRBV9 and TRBJ2-7; the D gene is possibly TRBD2 (6 bases). Germline CDR1 SGDLS, CDR2 YYNGEE. The V end was cut by 5 bases, the J end by 4 bases, with 16 bases between. CDR3 length: 14 amino acids. The CDR3 nucleotides read TGTGCCAGCAGTAGAGATCGGGCGGGGTACGAGCAGTACTTC. Its protein is CASSRDRAGYEQYF.

This clone was counted at least ten times. The chain links TRBV6-1 to TRBJ2-2, with D possibly TRBD2 on 5 matching bases. The CDR3 spans 17 residues. V dropped 1 base and J dropped 6 bases, with 18 bases sitting between them. Germline CDR1 and CDR2: MNHNS and SASEGT. DNA of the CDR3: TGTGCCAGCAGTGAAGAAGTGGCGCGAGGGCTCGCCGGGGAGCTGTTTTTT. Translation gives CASSEEVARGLAGELFF.

A few counts support this clone. The chain uses TRBV6-2 or TRBV6-3 and TRBJ2-3; 13 nucleotides align to TRBD2. Per the germline V gene, CDR1 is MNHEY and CDR2 is SVGEGT. V lost 0 bases, J lost 2 bases, and 8 bases stayed unmatched. This CDR3 is built from 19 residues. The CDR3 protein is CASSYSAELAGGFTDTQYF. As DNA, the CDR3 is TGTGCCAGCAGTTACTCAGCGGAACTAGCGGGAGGGTTCACAGATACGCAGTATTTT.

This chain links TRBV28 with TRBJ2-2; TRBD2 matches 7 bases. This CDR3 contains 15 residues. V shed 2 bases, J shed 1 base, and the junction held 1 base outside the gene matches. The germline CDR1 and CDR2 sequences are MDHEN and SYDVKM. The CDR3 nucleotides read TGTGCCAGCAGTTTAATAGCGGGGAACACCGGGGAGCTGTTTTTT. This translates into CASSLIAGNTGELFF.

The chain couples TRBV6-6 to TRBJ2-7; 8 bases are shared with TRBD2. Trimming removed 2 bases from V and 4 bases from J; junction bases left unmatched: 10. CDR1 and CDR2 (germline): MNHNY, SVGAGI (reference sequence). This CDR3 is built from 16 residues. For the CDR3, the DNA is TGTGCCAGCAGTTACCGCGTAGCGGGACTAAATTACGAGCAGTACTTC. Its translation: CASSYRVAGLNYEQYF.

The chain combines TRBV30 with TRBJ1-2, with D unresolved. V lost 0 bases and J lost 6, with 26 bases in between. CDR3 length equals 18 residues. Germline CDR1 reads GTSNPN; CDR2 reads SVGIG (reference sequence). The CDR3 region has the DNA TGTGCCTGGAGTGTAATCGGTCGGCCGGGGAGGTTCGGCGATGGCTACACCTTC. It yields the protein CAWSVIGRPGRFGDGYTF.

The J gene is TRBJ2-3, the V gene TRBV30; 13 bases fit TRBD2. Germline-derived CDR1 and CDR2 are GTSNPN and SVGIG (reference sequence). This CDR3 region has 13 residues. The DNA for the CDR3 is TGTTCGGTAGGACTAGCGGGAGCGGATACGCAGTATTTT. Its translation: CSVGLAGADTQYF.

This clone showed up just a few times. The gene calls are TRBV9 and TRBJ1-5, with D tentatively TRBD1 (5 bases). The CDR3 totals 15 residues. Germline CDR1 is SGDLS and CDR2 is YYNGEE. Trimming pared 0 bases from V and 5 bases from J, leaving 12 bases between. CDR3 sequence (DNA): TGTGCCAGCAGCGTAGACTACAGGCCGTATCAGCCCCAGCATTTT. It codes for CASSVDYRPYQPQHF. Complete variable domain (other parts from reference TRBV9 and TRBJ1-5): DSGVTQTPKHLITATGQRVTLRCSPRSGDLSVYWYQQSLDQGLQFLIQYYNGEERAKGNILERFSAQQFPDLHSELNLSSLELGDSALYFCASSVDYRPYQPQHFGDGTRLSIL.

This rearrangement joins TRBV7-9 to TRBJ1-4; 7 nucleotides align to TRBD1. After removal of 5 bases from V and 7 bases from J, the junction contained 7 bases not matched to a gene. This CDR3 region has 14 residues. Germline CDR1 reads SEHNR; CDR2 reads FQNEAQ (reference sequence). CDR3 nucleotides: TGTGCCAGCAGCCTCAAACAGGGGAGTGAAAAACTGTTTTTT. This sequence encodes CASSLKQGSEKLFF.

The chain recombines TRBV6-5 with TRBJ1-1, with 12 bases that match TRBD1. Germline loops: CDR1 MNHEY, CDR2 SVGAGI. V lost 5 bases, J lost 4 bases, and 2 bases stayed unmatched. This CDR3 is 14 amino acids long. Here the CDR3 DNA reads TGTGCCAGCAGTAGGGACAGGGGGCCCACTGAAGCTTTCTTT. Its protein product is CASSRDRGPTEAFF.

There are a few counts of this clone. V usage is TRBV7-3 and J usage is TRBJ2-3; D remains ambiguous. The CDR3 consists of 14 residues. In germline, CDR1 is SGHTA, CDR2 FQGTGA. V lost 3 bases, J lost 1 base, and 8 bases lay in between. Here the CDR3 reads CASSFSSRTDTQYF. CDR3 sequence (DNA): TGTGCCAGCAGCTTTAGCTCACGCACAGATACGCAGTATTTT.